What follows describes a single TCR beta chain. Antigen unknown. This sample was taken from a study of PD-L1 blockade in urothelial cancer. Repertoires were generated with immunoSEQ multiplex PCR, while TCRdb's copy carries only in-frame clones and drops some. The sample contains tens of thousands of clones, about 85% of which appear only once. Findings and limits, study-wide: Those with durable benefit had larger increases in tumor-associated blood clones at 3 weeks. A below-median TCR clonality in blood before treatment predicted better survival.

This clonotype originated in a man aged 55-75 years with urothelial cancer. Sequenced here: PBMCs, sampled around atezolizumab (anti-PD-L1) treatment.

CDR3 nucleotide sequence: TGTGCCAGCAGTTCCCCCGGACTAGCTGGTGAGCAGTTCTTC. Translated, it gives CASSSPGLAGEQFF. The chain carries TRBV6-6 and TRBJ2-1; 8 bases map to TRBD2. Germline CDR1 is MNHNY and CDR2 is SVGAGI (reference sequence). The CDR3 totals 14 residues. With V trimmed by 4 bases and J by 9 bases, 8 bases remained unmatched.